These 6 T cell receptor beta chains were all obtained from the same sample, sequenced in a study of blood T cell repertoires in COVID-19. Only in-frame clones appear in the TCRdb table, and some are missing; sequencing was by immunoSEQ multiplex PCR. This sample yields 200,000 to 250,000 clones, of which 70% to 90% are seen a single time; approximately 2.8% belongs to the top ten. Sequenced input: PBMCs or T cells enriched from blood (not recorded which). The receptors come from a woman aged 45-65 years in a cohort exposed to, infected with or recovered from COVID-19 (not recorded which).

V is TRBV5-1 and J is TRBJ1-1, with 11 bases aligning to TRBD1. The CDR3 is 15 residues long. V dropped 4 bases and J dropped 1; count of bases not matched to a gene: 3. Germline-derived CDR1 and CDR2 are SGHRS and YFSETQ. CDR3 bases: TGCGCCAGCAGCCTCGGGACAGGGGGGAACACTGAAGCTTTCTTT. Its translation: CASSLGTGGNTEAFF.

The chain links TRBV28 to TRBJ1-2; no clear D gene. This CDR3 comprises 15 residues. The germline CDR1 and CDR2 sequences are MDHEN and SYDVKM. V lost 2 bases to trimming and J lost 2 bases, with 12 bases between them. CDR3 loop: CASSLKWRENYGYTF. The CDR3 DNA reads TGTGCCAGCAGTTTAAAGTGGCGGGAGAACTATGGCTACACCTTC.

This clone occurred once. The gene calls are TRBV6-6 and TRBJ2-7, with D possibly being TRBD1 (5 bases). The V end lost 8 bases, the J end lost 1 base, and 12 bases lay between the germline ends. This CDR3 is 13 amino acids long. Per the germline V gene, CDR1 is MNHNY and CDR2 is SVGAGI (reference sequence). In DNA form, the CDR3 reads TGTGCCAGCTTAGGGGCCGAGTCCTACGAGCAGTACTTC. Its translation: CASLGAESYEQYF.

Only one count was recorded for this clone. The rearrangement joins TRBV28 to TRBJ2-2; 9 bases map to TRBD1. The CDR3 has 14 amino acids. V shed 6 bases, J shed 5 bases, and the junction held 4 bases outside the gene matches. Germline CDR1 and CDR2: MDHEN and SYDVKM. CDR3 residues: CASSTGGRTGELFF. Here the CDR3 DNA reads TGTGCCAGCAGCACAGGGGGCCGGACCGGGGAGCTGTTTTTT.

The J gene is TRBJ1-1, the V gene TRBV19, with TRBD1 matching over 10 bases. The CDR3 has 16 residues. Trimming cost V 8 bases and J 3 bases; bases outside gene matches: 12. Germline CDR1 LNHDA, CDR2 SQIVND (reference sequence). The CDR3 spells CASHPGQGRSYTEAFF. DNA for the CDR3: TGTGCCAGTCACCCGGGACAGGGGCGCTCTTACACTGAAGCTTTCTTT.

J is TRBJ1-6 and V is TRBV3-1 (or the pseudogene TRBV3-2); D gene unclear. This CDR3 has 14 residues. V gave up 1 base and J gave up 10 bases, with 11 bases separating them. Germline V gives CDR1 LGHDT, CDR2 YNNKEL (reference sequence). The CDR3 here is CASSQVYEESPLHF. The CDR3 DNA follows: TGTGCCAGCAGCCAAGTCTACGAAGAGTCACCCCTCCACTTT.